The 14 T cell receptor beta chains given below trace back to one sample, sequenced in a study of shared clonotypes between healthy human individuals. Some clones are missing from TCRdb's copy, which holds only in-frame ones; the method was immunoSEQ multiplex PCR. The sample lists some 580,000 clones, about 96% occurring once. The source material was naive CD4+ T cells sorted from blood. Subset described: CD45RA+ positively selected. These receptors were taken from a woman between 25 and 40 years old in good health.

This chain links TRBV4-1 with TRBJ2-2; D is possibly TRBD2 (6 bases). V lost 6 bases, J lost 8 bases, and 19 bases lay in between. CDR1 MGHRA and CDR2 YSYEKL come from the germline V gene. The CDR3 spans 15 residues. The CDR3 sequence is CASRPGEGGAGELFF. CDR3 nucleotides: TGCGCCAGCAGACCCGGGGAAGGCGGGGCAGGGGAGCTGTTTTTT.

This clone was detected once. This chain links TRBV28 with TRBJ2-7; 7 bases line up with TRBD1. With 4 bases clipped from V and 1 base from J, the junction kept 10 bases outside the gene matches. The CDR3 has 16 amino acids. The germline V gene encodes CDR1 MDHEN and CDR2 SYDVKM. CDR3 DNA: TGTGCCAGCAGTTACCCTGCGACAGGGTCGTCCTACGAGCAGTACTTC. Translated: CASSYPATGSSYEQYF.

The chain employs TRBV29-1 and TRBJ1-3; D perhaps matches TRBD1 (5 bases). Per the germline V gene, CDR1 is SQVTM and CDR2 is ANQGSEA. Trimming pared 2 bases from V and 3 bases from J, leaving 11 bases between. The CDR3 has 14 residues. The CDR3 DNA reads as TGCAGCGTTGAACAGGGAAGTCTTGGAAACACCATATATTTT. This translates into CSVEQGSLGNTIYF.

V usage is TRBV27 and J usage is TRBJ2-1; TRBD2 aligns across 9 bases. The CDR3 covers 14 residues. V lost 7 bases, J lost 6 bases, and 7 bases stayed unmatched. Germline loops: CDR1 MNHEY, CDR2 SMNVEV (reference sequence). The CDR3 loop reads CASKGSGSLNEQFF. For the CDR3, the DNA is TGTGCCAGCAAGGGTAGCGGGAGCCTCAATGAGCAGTTCTTC.

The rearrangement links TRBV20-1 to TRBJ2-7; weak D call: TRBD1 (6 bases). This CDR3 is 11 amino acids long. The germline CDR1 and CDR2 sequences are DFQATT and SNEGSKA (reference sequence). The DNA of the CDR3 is TGCGGAAGGAGCAAAGGGGGCGAGCAGTACTTC. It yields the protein CGRSKGGEQYF.

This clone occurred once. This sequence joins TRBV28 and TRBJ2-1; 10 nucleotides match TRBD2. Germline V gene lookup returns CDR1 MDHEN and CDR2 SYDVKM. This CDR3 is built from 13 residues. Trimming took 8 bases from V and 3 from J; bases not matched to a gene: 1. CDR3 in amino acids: CASGTSVYNEQFF. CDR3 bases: TGTGCCAGCGGGACTAGCGTCTACAATGAGCAGTTCTTC.

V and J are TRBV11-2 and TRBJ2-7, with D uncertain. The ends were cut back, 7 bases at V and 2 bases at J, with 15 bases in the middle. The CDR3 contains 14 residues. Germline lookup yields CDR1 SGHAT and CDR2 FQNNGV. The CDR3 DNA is TGTGCCAGCACCCCCCCACCGGACCCCTACGAGCAGTACTTC. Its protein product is CASTPPPDPYEQYF.

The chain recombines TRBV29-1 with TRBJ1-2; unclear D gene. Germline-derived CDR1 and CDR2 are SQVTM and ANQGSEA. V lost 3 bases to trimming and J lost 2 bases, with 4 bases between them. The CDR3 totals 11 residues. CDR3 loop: CSVDLNYGYTF. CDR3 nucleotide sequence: TGCAGCGTTGATTTAAACTATGGCTACACCTTC.

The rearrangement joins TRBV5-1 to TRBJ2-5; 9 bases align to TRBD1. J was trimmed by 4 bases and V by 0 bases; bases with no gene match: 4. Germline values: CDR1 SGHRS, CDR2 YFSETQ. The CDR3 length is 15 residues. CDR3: CASSLGQGVPETQYF. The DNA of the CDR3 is TGCGCCAGCAGCTTGGGACAGGGGGTACCAGAGACCCAGTACTTC.

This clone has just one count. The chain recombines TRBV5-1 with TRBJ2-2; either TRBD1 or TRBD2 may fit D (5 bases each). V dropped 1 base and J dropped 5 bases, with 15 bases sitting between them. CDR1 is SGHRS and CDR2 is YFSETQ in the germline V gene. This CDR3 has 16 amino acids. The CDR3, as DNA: TGCGCCAGCAGCTTGTTTGGGACGGGTGAGACCGGGGAGCTGTTTTTT. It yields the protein CASSLFGTGETGELFF.

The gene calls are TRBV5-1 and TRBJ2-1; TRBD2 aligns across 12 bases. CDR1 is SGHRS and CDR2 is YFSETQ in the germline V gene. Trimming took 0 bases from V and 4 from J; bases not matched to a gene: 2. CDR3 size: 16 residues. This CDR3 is CASSLASGRGYNEQFF. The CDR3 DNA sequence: TGCGCCAGCAGCTTGGCTAGCGGGAGGGGGTACAATGAGCAGTTCTTC.

The CDR3 spells CASTITGTSTDTQYF. CDR3 DNA sequence: TGTGCCAGTACTATCACTGGTACTAGCACAGATACGCAGTATTTT. The gene calls are TRBV19 and TRBJ2-3; D is undetermined. CDR1 LNHDA and CDR2 SQIVND come from the germline V gene (reference sequence). This CDR3 has 15 residues. Trimming took off 7 bases at V and 0 bases at J, with 14 bases between the two ends.

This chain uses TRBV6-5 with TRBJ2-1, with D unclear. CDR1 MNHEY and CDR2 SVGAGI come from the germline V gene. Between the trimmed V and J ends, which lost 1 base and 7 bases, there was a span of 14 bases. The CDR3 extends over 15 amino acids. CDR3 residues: CASSYLEPFRNEQFF. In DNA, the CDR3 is TGTGCCAGCAGTTACTTGGAGCCCTTTCGTAATGAGCAGTTCTTC.

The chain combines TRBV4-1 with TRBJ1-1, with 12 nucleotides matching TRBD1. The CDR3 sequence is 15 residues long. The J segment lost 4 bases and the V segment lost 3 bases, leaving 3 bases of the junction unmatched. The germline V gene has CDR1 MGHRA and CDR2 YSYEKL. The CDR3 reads CASSQGQGAVTEAFF. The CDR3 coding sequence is TGCGCCAGCAGCCAGGGACAGGGGGCGGTCACTGAAGCTTTCTTT.